These 29 T cell receptor beta chains share one sample of origin, sequenced in a study of blood T cell repertoires in COVID-19. TCRdb keeps only in-frame clones here, not all; method: immunoSEQ multiplex PCR. The profile shows approximately 170,000 clones, 81% of them singletons. The sequencing input was peripheral blood. Source of these receptors: a man in his sixties with active or convalescent COVID-19.

In this sample, this clone turned up once. The chain employs TRBV9 and TRBJ2-1, with 7 bases aligning to TRBD2. V dropped 0 bases and J dropped 1; count of bases not matched to a gene: 4. Per germline, CDR1 SGDLS and CDR2 YYNGEE. The CDR3 covers 16 residues. In DNA, the CDR3 is TGTGCCAGCAGCGTAGCGACCGGGGGGTCCTACAATGAGCAGTTCTTC. This sequence encodes CASSVATGGSYNEQFF.

This clone was detected a few times. This sequence joins TRBV28 and TRBJ2-2, with 10 bases lining up with TRBD1. Germline values: CDR1 MDHEN, CDR2 SYDVKM. The CDR3 has 16 amino acids. The junction had 8 bases not matched to a gene; V was cut back by 6 bases and J by 4 bases. The CDR3: CASSSGTGVGTGELFF. CDR3 sequence (DNA): TGTGCCAGCAGCTCCGGGACAGGGGTTGGCACCGGGGAGCTGTTTTTT.

The CDR3 DNA reads as TGTGCCAGCTCACGACTAGCGGGGGGACCGAGCTCCTACAATGAGCAGTTCTTC. The encoded protein is CASSRLAGGPSSYNEQFF. This chain connects TRBV18 to TRBJ2-1, with 13 bases aligning to TRBD2. Germline-derived CDR1 and CDR2 are KGHSH and LQKENI. This CDR3 region has 18 residues. The V gene end was trimmed by 4 bases and the J gene end by 0 bases; junction bases not matched to a gene: 6.

The gene calls are TRBV10-3 and TRBJ2-7; D call uncertain. The V gene lost 7 bases and the J gene lost 1 base, with 11 bases spanning the gap. The CDR3 is 13 residues long. Germline CDR1 and CDR2: ENHRY and SYGVKD. The CDR3 spells CAINSESSYEQYF. The CDR3 DNA is TGTGCCATCAATTCAGAATCATCCTACGAGCAGTACTTC.

The CDR3 bases are TGTGCCAGCAGCCCGGGACAGGGGGTTTACGAGCAGTACTTC. Amino acids: CASSPGQGVYEQYF. The chain uses TRBV7-2 and TRBJ2-7; TRBD1 aligns across 11 bases. Germline V gene sequence: CDR1 SGHTA, CDR2 FQGNSA. With 5 bases clipped from V and 4 bases from J, the junction kept 4 bases outside the gene matches. The CDR3 is 14 residues long.

This CDR3 reads CASSQDGTRTYEQYF. CDR3 coding DNA: TGTGCCAGCAGCCAAGATGGGACACGGACCTACGAGCAGTACTTC. The V and J genes are TRBV3-1 (or the pseudogene TRBV3-2) and TRBJ2-7, with TRBD1 as a possible D gene (6 bases). Germline lookup yields CDR1 LGHDT and CDR2 YNNKEL (reference sequence). V lost 0 bases, J lost 2 bases, and 11 bases lay in between. CDR3 length: 15 amino acids.

The chain carries TRBV28 and TRBJ2-2, with 9 positions matching TRBD1. This CDR3 spans 17 amino acids. The ends lost 3 bases at V and 5 bases at J; junction bases unmatched: 10. Germline V gene data show CDR1 as MDHEN and CDR2 as SYDVKM. This CDR3 is CASSFAGTGSGTGELFF. The CDR3 coding sequence is TGTGCCAGCAGTTTTGCCGGGACAGGGAGTGGTACCGGGGAGCTGTTTTTT.

In this sample, this clone turned up a few times. The V call is TRBV7-9, the J call TRBJ2-5; 7 nucleotides agree with TRBD1. The CDR3 has 15 residues. The ends lost 4 bases at V and 2 bases at J; junction bases unmatched: 7. Germline CDR1 reads SEHNR; CDR2 reads FQNEAQ (reference sequence). The CDR3 sequence: CASSWRQGRQETQYF. CDR3 nucleotide sequence: TGTGCCAGCAGCTGGAGACAGGGTCGTCAAGAGACCCAGTACTTC.

The chain recombines TRBV6-1 with TRBJ2-4, with TRBD2 as a possible D gene (6 bases). Germline loops: CDR1 MNHNS, CDR2 SASEGT. The CDR3 is 16 residues long. The V gene lost 2 bases and the J gene lost 0 bases, with 11 bases spanning the gap. This CDR3 is CASSEQAGRAKNIQYF. The CDR3 DNA is TGTGCCAGCAGTGAACAGGCGGGGAGAGCCAAAAACATTCAGTACTTC.

V usage is TRBV5-1 and J usage is TRBJ1-3; tentative D call: TRBD1 (5 bases). V was pared by 4 bases and J by 4 bases, with 15 bases between. CDR3 length: 15 amino acids. CDR1 and CDR2 (germline): SGHRS, YFSETQ. The CDR3 reads CASSADPGDGNTIYF. CDR3 DNA: TGCGCCAGCAGCGCCGACCCGGGGGACGGAAACACCATATATTTT.

The chain uses TRBV5-6 and TRBJ2-2, with D unclear. CDR1 is SGHDT and CDR2 is YYEEEE in the germline V gene. Trimming took off 0 bases at V and 1 base at J, with 7 bases between the two ends. This CDR3 comprises 15 residues. CDR3 region: CASSLDRRNTGELFF. Here the CDR3 DNA reads TGTGCCAGCAGCTTGGATCGGAGGAACACCGGGGAGCTGTTTTTT.

The J gene is TRBJ2-5, the V gene TRBV19, with 8 positions matching TRBD2. Germline V lookup: CDR1 LNHDA, CDR2 SQIVND (reference sequence). With V trimmed by 11 bases and J by 5 bases, 16 bases remained unmatched. CDR3 length: 15 amino acids. The CDR3 DNA sequence: TGTGCCTGCAAGCTCCCGGGACTAGAGGCGGAGACCCAGTACTTC. Encoded protein: CACKLPGLEAETQYF.

The genes are TRBV7-9 and TRBJ2-2; 9 nucleotides align to TRBD2. V shed 2 bases and J 4 bases; nucleotides not matched to a gene: 11. The CDR3 covers 18 residues. Germline values: CDR1 SEHNR, CDR2 FQNEAQ (reference sequence). The CDR3 DNA sequence: TGTGCCAGCAGCTTATTCCTCGCGGGGGGGCCGGGCACCGGGGAGCTGTTTTTT. Its translation: CASSLFLAGGPGTGELFF.

This clone has only one observation. This sequence joins TRBV5-6 and TRBJ1-5; TRBD1 aligns across 12 bases. The germline CDR1 and CDR2 sequences are SGHDT and YYEEEE. CDR3 length: 19 amino acids. J was trimmed by 2 bases and V by 3 bases; bases with no gene match: 12. CDR3 in amino acids: CASSSRDRGRLGRNQPQHF. The CDR3 DNA sequence: TGTGCCAGCAGCTCCCGGGACAGGGGGCGATTAGGGCGCAATCAGCCCCAGCATTTT.

J is TRBJ2-5 and V is TRBV2, with D possibly being TRBD2 (6 bases). V lost 8 bases and J 2 bases, leaving 12 bases between the germline ends. CDR1 SNHLY and CDR2 FYNNEI come from the germline V gene. The CDR3 sequence is 13 residues long. The CDR3 loop reads CASHRERQETQYF. DNA of the CDR3: TGTGCCAGCCACCGGGAGAGACAAGAGACCCAGTACTTC.

The rearrangement uses TRBV6-5 and TRBJ2-7; 10 bases fit TRBD1. The CDR3 covers 15 residues. The germline V gene has CDR1 MNHEY and CDR2 SVGAGI. The J segment lost 7 bases and the V segment lost 5 bases, leaving 11 bases of the junction unmatched. The CDR3 loop is CASSLTGTGAREQYF. The CDR3 nucleotides are TGTGCCAGCAGTCTCACCGGGACAGGGGCTAGAGAGCAGTACTTC.

There are a few counts of this clone. This chain links TRBV11-2 with TRBJ1-6; 9 nucleotides agree with TRBD1. The CDR3 runs 14 residues. From germline, CDR1 is SGHAT and CDR2 FQNNGV. After removal of 8 bases from V and 10 bases from J, the junction contained 9 bases not matched to a gene. The CDR3 protein is CASSEQGAGSPLHF. The CDR3 DNA is TGTGCCAGCTCTGAACAGGGGGCAGGATCACCCCTCCACTTT.

This chain uses TRBV6-6 with TRBJ2-5, with D possibly being TRBD2 (6 bases). CDR1 MNHNY and CDR2 SVGAGI come from the germline V gene (reference sequence). The CDR3 sequence is 12 residues long. V lost 7 bases and J lost 5, with 11 bases in between. The CDR3 nucleotides read TGTGCCAGCACGGGGGAGCGGGAGACCCAGTACTTC. Translated, it gives CASTGERETQYF.

The genes are TRBV5-1 and TRBJ1-2; 8 bases are a match to TRBD1. CDR3 length equals 16 residues. Germline CDR1 SGHRS, CDR2 YFSETQ. V lost 0 bases and J lost 4; bases outside the gene matches: 8. CDR3 coding DNA: TGCGCCAGCAGCTTGGGGACAGGGAGTAGTGTCTATGGCTACACCTTC. It specifies CASSLGTGSSVYGYTF.

The J gene is TRBJ2-7, the V gene TRBV7-9, with 13 bases matching TRBD2. V trimming: 3 bases; J trimming: 7 bases; junction bases outside the gene matches: 6. Germline V gene lookup returns CDR1 SEHNR and CDR2 FQNEAQ (reference sequence). This CDR3 region has 15 residues. The CDR3 DNA is TGTGCCAGCAGCTTTGGACTAGCGGGAGTGGGGGAGCAGTACTTC. This gives the protein CASSFGLAGVGEQYF.

The chain has TRBV19 and TRBJ1-2, with D tentatively TRBD1 (6 bases). CDR3 length: 14 amino acids. Germline CDR1 and CDR2: LNHDA and SQIVND (reference sequence). Trimming removed 1 base from V and 2 bases from J, with 8 bases in between. This CDR3 is CASSIGTDNYGYTF. The CDR3 DNA sequence: TGTGCCAGTAGTATAGGGACAGACAACTATGGCTACACCTTC.

The V gene is TRBV9, the J gene TRBJ1-5; tentatively, D is TRBD1 (6 bases). From germline, CDR1 is SGDLS and CDR2 YYNGEE. CDR3 length equals 14 residues. Trimming left V 0 bases short and J 10 bases short, with 14 bases between. CDR3 sequence: CASSVESGGGPQHF. The CDR3 bases are TGTGCCAGCAGCGTAGAATCTGGGGGCGGACCCCAGCATTTT. Looking up the rest from reference TRBV9 and TRBJ1-5 gives the full variable domain: DSGVTQTPKHLITATGQRVTLRCSPRSGDLSVYWYQQSLDQGLQFLIQYYNGEERAKGNILERFSAQQFPDLHSELNLSSLELGDSALYFCASSVESGGGPQHFGDGTRLSIL.

The chain couples TRBV7-9 to TRBJ2-5, with a possible D match to TRBD2 (6 bases). Germline CDR1 and CDR2: SEHNR and FQNEAQ (reference sequence). V lost 3 bases to trimming and J lost 1 base, with 12 bases between them. The CDR3 loop spans 15 amino acids. CDR3 sequence: CASSLGGGAQETQYF. In DNA form, the CDR3 reads TGTGCCAGCAGCTTGGGAGGCGGGGCCCAAGAGACCCAGTACTTC.

The chain is built from TRBV5-1 and TRBJ1-4; 7 positions match TRBD1. CDR1 SGHRS and CDR2 YFSETQ come from the germline V gene. With V trimmed by 0 bases and J by 4 bases, 6 bases remained unmatched. The CDR3 totals 16 residues. CDR3 residues: CASSLGMGQFNEKLFF. The CDR3 DNA sequence: TGCGCCAGCAGCTTGGGGATGGGACAGTTTAATGAAAAACTGTTTTTT.

V is TRBV19 and J is TRBJ2-2; 7 bases agree with TRBD1. V lost 7 bases to trimming and J lost 5 bases; unmatched junction nucleotides: 7. The CDR3 is made up of 14 amino acids. Germline V gene data show CDR1 as LNHDA and CDR2 as SQIVND (reference sequence). Here the CDR3 DNA reads TGTGCCAGTAAATCTCCGGGACAGACCGGGGAGCTGTTTTTT. Amino acids: CASKSPGQTGELFF.

The chain couples TRBV3-1 (or the pseudogene TRBV3-2) to TRBJ1-3; 9 nucleotides align to TRBD1. The V gene end was trimmed by 6 bases and the J gene end by 0 bases; junction bases not matched to a gene: 6. Germline V CDR1 and CDR2: LGHDT, YNNKEL (reference sequence). The CDR3 is 16 amino acids. Written as DNA, the CDR3 is TGTGCCAGCAGACCACAGGGGGCCTCCTCTGGAAACACCATATATTTT. It codes for CASRPQGASSGNTIYF.

This clone showed up just once. The chain links TRBV5-1 to TRBJ2-2; 9 positions agree with TRBD1. Germline loops: CDR1 SGHRS, CDR2 YFSETQ. The V gene end was trimmed by 2 bases and the J gene end by 6 bases; junction bases not matched to a gene: 2. This CDR3 is built from 14 residues. The CDR3 region has the DNA TGCGCCAGCAGCTTCAGACAGGGGGCCGGGGAGCTGTTTTTT. Its protein is CASSFRQGAGELFF.

The chain recombines TRBV24-1 with TRBJ2-7, with D possibly being TRBD1 (5 bases). Germline V gene lookup returns CDR1 KGHDR and CDR2 SFDVKD. V shed 2 bases and J shed 3 bases, with 13 bases lying between them. The CDR3 length is 15 residues. CDR3: CATSDSQGPLYEQYF. CDR3 DNA: TGTGCCACCAGTGATTCGCAGGGTCCCCTCTACGAGCAGTACTTC.

This rearrangement joins TRBV6-5 to TRBJ1-1; the match to TRBD1 covers 8 bases. Germline CDR1 MNHEY, CDR2 SVGAGI. Trimming cost V 5 bases and J 0 bases; bases outside gene matches: 5. This CDR3 is 15 amino acids long. The DNA of the CDR3 is TGTGCCAGCAGTCCGCAGGGGGCTATGAACACTGAAGCTTTCTTT. It is translated as CASSPQGAMNTEAFF.